The TCR beta chain under discussion was sequenced for a study of blood T cell repertoires in COVID-19. Study-wide context: PBMCs, B-cell-depleted T cells, or T cells provided the cDNA or gDNA that made up the material.

Participants spanned ages about 18 to 100 years and resided in roughly 26 US areas. Participant-given clinical history determined each cohort assignment. The authors' processing: Estimated nucleated cell counts came from reference gene primer amplification. Measured with immunoSEQ multiplex PCR; TCRdb has only the in-frame clones, and not every one. That table is the source of V, J and clone size, and D and trimming were worked out from the DNA. The repertoire holds 140,000 to 150,000 clones, with around 89% as singletons. CDR1 and CDR2 from the germline V gene are MNHEY and SMNVEV (reference sequence). The CDR3 runs 14 residues. Trimming at V came to 6 bases and at J to 0 bases, leaving 5 bases not matched to a gene.

This clonotype was obtained from a young woman with acute COVID-19. This chain links TRBV27 with TRBJ2-7; 7 positions match TRBD2. The sample consisted of PBMCs or T cells enriched from blood (not recorded which). This chain's CDR3 is CASSRGVSSYEQYF. CDR3 DNA sequence: TGTGCCAGCAGCCGGGGGGTTAGCTCCTACGAGCAGTACTTC.